Given below is one T cell receptor (beta chain) in context. V lost 5 bases to trimming and J lost 7 bases; unmatched junction nucleotides: 8. There are 15 residues in the CDR3. Germline V CDR1 and CDR2: SGHTA, FQGNSA. This sample stems from a study of blood T cell repertoires in COVID-19. As for the study in general: Specimens from acute and convalescent COVID-19 originated in the United States, Italy and Spain.

Per the original methods: The assay estimated nucleated cells by amplifying reference gene primers. Libraries were prepared by immunoSEQ multiplex PCR; TCRdb keeps only in-frame clonotypes and omits some of them. V and J calls and clone size are given by that table; D and trimming were obtained from the DNA. The sample carries over 55,000 clones, around three quarters recorded once. The sequencing input was peripheral blood. The receptor was derived from a woman in her seventies with acute or convalescent COVID-19. The chain employs TRBV7-2 and TRBJ1-6; 7 positions match TRBD1. The CDR3 loop reads CASSEKGGGNSPLHF. The DNA of the CDR3 is TGTGCCAGCAGCGAGAAAGGGGGCGGGAATTCACCCCTCCACTTT.